What follows describes a single T cell receptor (beta chain). The record originates from a study of metastatic and nonmetastatic thyroid tumors. The overall study: The comparison covered peripheral blood and tumor or nodule tissue in malignant and benign thyroid patients.

Every patient underwent thyroid surgery untreated. TCRdb re-analyzed the PCR reads through MiXCR. The sample consists of about 50,000 clones, roughly 22% of them appearing once. This TCR was sampled from a female donor with papillary thyroid cancer or a benign thyroid nodule (not recorded which). Some clones in this sample may be carry-over from other donors' samples. The specimen was blood.

The CDR3 spells CASSLTSGGHAGELFF. DNA for the CDR3: TGCGCCAGCAGCTTGACTAGCGGGGGGCATGCCGGGGAGCTGTTTTTT. The chain recombines TRBV5-1 with TRBJ2-2, with 12 bases aligning to TRBD2. The V and J ends lost 1 base and 6 bases, in that order; junction bases with no gene match: 4. The germline CDR1 and CDR2 sequences are SGHRS and YFSETQ. This CDR3 region has 16 residues.